The sequence of this T cell receptor (beta chain) was determined in a study of early T cells in non-severe SARS-CoV-2 infection. The wider study: With bulk RNA from unsorted whole blood as input, sequencing yielded unpaired chains.

Each cDNA molecule carried a unique molecular identifier. Each CDR3 protein gets one entry after TCRdb re-called the 5' RACE reads with MiXCR. The table records tens of thousands of distinct CDR3 sequences, around an eighth of them present only once. The sample holds a few counts of this clonotype. As yet, its antigen is unknown. Study-level points and caveats: VDJdb matches were skewed toward anti-spike CD8 T cell responses.

What was sequenced was whole blood. This receptor was identified in an adult who was a healthcare worker with PCR-confirmed SARS-CoV-2 infection or an uninfected control (not recorded which).

The CDR3 sequence is CASSQDLNQPQHF. Written as DNA, the CDR3 is TGTGCCAGCAGCCAAGATCTTAATCAGCCCCAGCATTTT. The chain combines TRBV3-1 with TRBJ1-5; D call uncertain. The V gene lost 0 bases and the J gene lost 4 bases, with 4 bases spanning the gap. Germline CDR1 reads LGHDT; CDR2 reads YNNKEL (reference sequence). The CDR3 has 13 residues.